Listed here are 19 T cell receptor beta chains from one sample, sequenced in a study of shared T cell receptors in the human thymus. The protocol was immunoSEQ multiplex PCR, while the TCRdb copy is restricted to in-frame clones and leaves out a portion. The sample lists about 380,000 clones; 95% were seen once. The sequencing input was thymocytes. The receptor source for this set is a human donor.

The chain is built from TRBV28 and TRBJ2-3, with D perhaps TRBD1 (5 bases). The CDR3 is 20 residues long. Trimming pared 1 base from V and 2 bases from J, leaving 25 bases between. Per the germline V gene, CDR1 is MDHEN and CDR2 is SYDVKM. The CDR3 nucleotides read TGTGCCAGCAGTTTATACCCCCCACCAGGGAAGGGTGTTTTCACAGATACGCAGTATTTT. It translates to CASSLYPPPGKGVFTDTQYF.

CDR3 residues: CASRSPKTEIGNTIYF. As DNA, the CDR3 is TGTGCCAGCCGATCCCCAAAAACGGAGATTGGAAACACCATATATTTT. The genes are TRBV7-2 and TRBJ1-3; D gene unclear. The V end lost 8 bases, the J end lost 3 bases, and 20 bases lay between the germline ends. Germline loops: CDR1 SGHTA, CDR2 FQGNSA. This CDR3 has 16 amino acids.

The rearrangement links TRBV6-6 to TRBJ2-7; a possible D gene is TRBD2 (6 bases). Germline loops: CDR1 MNHNY, CDR2 SVGAGI (reference sequence). The CDR3 consists of 14 residues. Trimming shortened V by 2 bases and J by 3 bases, and 11 bases separated the two germline ends. CDR3 amino acids: CASSYGTPFYEQYF. For the CDR3, the DNA is TGTGCCAGCAGTTACGGGACTCCCTTCTACGAGCAGTACTTC.

In DNA form, the CDR3 reads TGTGCCAGCAGCTTAGAGGCGGGGGTGAGCTCCTACGAGCAGTACTTC. Protein product: CASSLEAGVSSYEQYF. The chain uses TRBV7-6 and TRBJ2-7; 7 bases align to TRBD2. Germline V gene lookup returns CDR1 SGHVS and CDR2 FNYEAQ. V lost 1 base and J lost 0; bases outside the gene matches: 6. The CDR3 has 16 residues.

The V gene is TRBV5-6, the J gene TRBJ1-2, with no clear D. Germline-derived CDR1 and CDR2 are SGHDT and YYEEEE. V was shortened by 0 bases and J by 6 bases, with 9 bases between the two germline ends. The CDR3 totals 13 residues. CDR3 nucleotides: TGTGCCAGCAGCTTGGTCACCCGTAATGGCTACACCTTC. Protein: CASSLVTRNGYTF.

CDR3 sequence reads: CASSPGWPDTQYF. The DNA of the CDR3 is TGTGCCAGTAGTCCGGGATGGCCAGATACGCAGTATTTT. V and J are TRBV19 and TRBJ2-3; D possibly corresponds to TRBD2 (5 bases). This CDR3 spans 13 amino acids. CDR1 and CDR2 (germline): LNHDA, SQIVND (reference sequence). V was cut by 5 bases and J by 4 bases, with 10 bases left in between. Looking up the rest from reference TRBV19 and TRBJ2-3 gives the full variable domain: DGGITQSPKYLFRKEGQNVTLSCEQNLNHDAMYWYRQDPGQGLRLIYYSQIVNDFQKGDIAEGYSVSREKKESFPLTVTSAQKNPTAFYLCASSPGWPDTQYFGPGTRLTVL.

The rearrangement links TRBV5-1 to TRBJ1-2; TRBD1 matches at 7 bases. Germline V gene lookup returns CDR1 SGHRS and CDR2 YFSETQ. The V segment lost 7 bases and the J segment 8 bases; nucleotides outside the gene matches: 11. The CDR3 is 13 residues long. The CDR3 here is CASGNPGGQGYTF. The DNA for the CDR3 is TGCGCCAGCGGAAATCCAGGGGGACAGGGCTACACCTTC.

The chain carries TRBV27 and TRBJ2-6; D assignment may be TRBD1 or TRBD2 (5 bases each). V lost 4 bases and J 0 bases, leaving 13 bases between the germline ends. The CDR3 consists of 17 residues. The germline V gene has CDR1 MNHEY and CDR2 SMNVEV (reference sequence). This chain's CDR3 is CASSSGRLISGANVLTF. The CDR3 DNA sequence: TGTGCCAGCAGTTCGGGACGGTTGATCTCTGGGGCCAACGTCCTGACTTTC.

The rearrangement links TRBV9 to TRBJ1-5; 7 bases are a match to TRBD1. The length of the CDR3 is 15 residues. Germline-derived CDR1 and CDR2 are SGDLS and YYNGEE. Germline trimming cut 0 bases from V and 5 bases from J; bases unmatched to any gene: 5. The CDR3 reads CASSVGGQLDQPQHF. The CDR3 bases are TGTGCCAGCAGCGTAGGGGGACAGTTAGATCAGCCCCAGCATTTT.

V and J are TRBV19 and TRBJ2-3; 9 bases are a match to TRBD1. Germline assignment: CDR1 LNHDA and CDR2 SQIVND (reference sequence). Trimming removed 4 bases from V and 0 bases from J; junction bases left unmatched: 5. This CDR3 region has 16 residues. The CDR3 protein is CASSSGQGPSTDTQYF. For the CDR3, the DNA is TGTGCCAGTAGTAGCGGACAGGGGCCTAGCACAGATACGCAGTATTTT.

The rearrangement uses TRBV27 and TRBJ2-1, with 9 nucleotides matching TRBD2. CDR1 and CDR2 (germline): MNHEY, SMNVEV (reference sequence). J was trimmed by 4 bases and V by 6 bases; bases with no gene match: 7. This CDR3 comprises 15 residues. CDR3 in amino acids: CASSAPGLAYNEQFF. The DNA for the CDR3 is TGTGCCAGCAGCGCTCCAGGACTAGCGTACAATGAGCAGTTCTTC.

The chain joins TRBV19 to TRBJ2-7; unclear D gene. CDR1 is LNHDA, CDR2 SQIVND, per germline (reference sequence). The CDR3 consists of 15 residues. Deletions cut 1 base from V and 3 bases from J, with 13 bases between. In DNA, the CDR3 is TGTGCCAGTAGTATAGCCTCTGGGGATCGCTACGAGCAGTACTTC. This translates into CASSIASGDRYEQYF.

The chain recombines TRBV28 with TRBJ1-4, with D possibly matching TRBD1 (5 bases). From germline, CDR1 is MDHEN and CDR2 SYDVKM. V was shortened by 3 bases and J by 4 bases, with 15 bases between the two germline ends. CDR3 length: 16 amino acids. DNA of the CDR3: TGTGCCAGCAGTTTGTACGGGACGGGGAATAATGAAAAACTGTTTTTT. Amino acids: CASSLYGTGNNEKLFF.

This clone was seen a few times. The chain uses TRBV19 and TRBJ2-2; the match to TRBD1 covers 7 bases. This CDR3 is 12 amino acids long. V shed 6 bases, J shed 7 bases, and the junction held 2 bases outside the gene matches. The germline V gene encodes CDR1 LNHDA and CDR2 SQIVND (reference sequence). The CDR3 loop is CASRTGSGELFF. The CDR3 bases are TGTGCCAGTAGGACAGGGAGCGGGGAGCTGTTTTTT.

Only one count was recorded for this clone. The rearrangement links TRBV2 to TRBJ2-7; weak D call: TRBD1 (6 bases). Germline values: CDR1 SNHLY, CDR2 FYNNEI. V shed 6 bases and J shed 4 bases, with 16 bases lying between them. This CDR3 comprises 14 residues. CDR3 residues: CASRTGTHRYEQYF. CDR3 nucleotide sequence: TGTGCCAGCAGGACCGGGACACACAGATACGAGCAGTACTTC.

The chain recombines TRBV6-6 with TRBJ2-3; D is unresolved. The V and J ends lost 6 bases and 4 bases respectively, with 11 bases between them. The germline V gene encodes CDR1 MNHNY and CDR2 SVGAGI (reference sequence). CDR3 length: 13 amino acids. CDR3 DNA: TGTGCCAGCAGCCGTACCCAGGCAGATACGCAGTATTTT. Translation gives CASSRTQADTQYF.

This chain links TRBV11-2 with TRBJ1-1, with no clear D. V lost 0 bases, J lost 0 bases, and 14 bases lay in between. CDR3 length: 17 amino acids. The germline gives CDR1 SGHAT, CDR2 FQNNGV. The CDR3 loop reads CASSLDRRGTMNTEAFF. As DNA, the CDR3 is TGTGCCAGCAGCTTAGATCGCCGGGGAACTATGAACACTGAAGCTTTCTTT.

This chain links TRBV15 with TRBJ1-5; 11 bases map to TRBD1. Losses at the gene ends were 3 bases for V and 7 bases for J; bases not matched to a gene: 2. The germline V gene has CDR1 LNHNV and CDR2 YYDKDF (reference sequence). The CDR3 has 14 amino acids. The CDR3 is CATSRGDRGQPQHF. The CDR3 DNA reads as TGTGCCACCAGCAGGGGGGACAGGGGGCAGCCCCAGCATTTT.

V gene TRBV6-1 combines with J gene TRBJ1-5, with 10 bases aligning to TRBD1. Losses at the gene ends were 1 base for V and 8 bases for J; bases not matched to a gene: 2. The CDR3 length is 14 residues. Germline V gene data show CDR1 as MNHNS and CDR2 as SASEGT. The CDR3 reads CASSEGDRGEPQHF. The CDR3 coding sequence is TGTGCCAGCAGTGAAGGGGACAGGGGAGAGCCCCAGCATTTT.